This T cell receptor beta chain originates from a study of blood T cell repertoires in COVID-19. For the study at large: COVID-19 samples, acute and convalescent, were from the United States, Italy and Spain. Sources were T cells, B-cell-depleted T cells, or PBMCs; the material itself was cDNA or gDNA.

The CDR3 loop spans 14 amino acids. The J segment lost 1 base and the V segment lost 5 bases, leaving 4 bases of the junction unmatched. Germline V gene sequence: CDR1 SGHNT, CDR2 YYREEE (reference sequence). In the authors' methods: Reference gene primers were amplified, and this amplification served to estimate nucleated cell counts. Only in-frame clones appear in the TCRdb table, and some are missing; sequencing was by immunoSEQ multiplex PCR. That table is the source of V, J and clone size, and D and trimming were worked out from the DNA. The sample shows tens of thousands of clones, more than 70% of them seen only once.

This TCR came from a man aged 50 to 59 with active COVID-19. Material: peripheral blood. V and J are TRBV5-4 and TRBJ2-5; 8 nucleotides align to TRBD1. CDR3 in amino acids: CASSYDRGQETQYF. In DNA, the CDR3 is TGTGCCAGCAGTTATGACAGGGGCCAAGAGACCCAGTACTTC.